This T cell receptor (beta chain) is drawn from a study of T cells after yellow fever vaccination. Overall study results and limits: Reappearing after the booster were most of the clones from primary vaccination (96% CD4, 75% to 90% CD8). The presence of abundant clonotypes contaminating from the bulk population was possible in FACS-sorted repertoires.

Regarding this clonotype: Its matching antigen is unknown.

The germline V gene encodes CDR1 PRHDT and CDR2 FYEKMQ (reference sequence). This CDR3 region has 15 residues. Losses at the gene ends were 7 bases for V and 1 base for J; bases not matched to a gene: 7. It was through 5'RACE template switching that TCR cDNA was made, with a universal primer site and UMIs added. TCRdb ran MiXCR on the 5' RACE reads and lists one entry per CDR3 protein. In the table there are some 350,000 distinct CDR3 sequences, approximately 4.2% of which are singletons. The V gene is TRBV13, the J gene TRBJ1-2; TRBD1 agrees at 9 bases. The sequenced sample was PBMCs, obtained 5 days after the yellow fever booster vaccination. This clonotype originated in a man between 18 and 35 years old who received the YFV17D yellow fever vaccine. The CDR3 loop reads CASNLGQGFNYGYTF. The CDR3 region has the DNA TGTGCCAGCAACCTGGGACAGGGCTTTAACTATGGCTACACCTTC.